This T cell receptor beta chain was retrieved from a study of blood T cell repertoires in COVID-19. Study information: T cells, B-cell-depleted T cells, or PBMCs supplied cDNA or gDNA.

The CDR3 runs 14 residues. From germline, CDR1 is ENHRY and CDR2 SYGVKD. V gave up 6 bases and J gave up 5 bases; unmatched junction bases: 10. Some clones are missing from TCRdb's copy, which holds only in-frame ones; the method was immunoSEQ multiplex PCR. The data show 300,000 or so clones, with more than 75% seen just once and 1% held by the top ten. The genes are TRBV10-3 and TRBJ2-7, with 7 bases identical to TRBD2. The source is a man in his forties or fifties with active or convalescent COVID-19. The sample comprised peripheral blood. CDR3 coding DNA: TGTGCCATCAGGGCGGCCGGGGAGGGGAACGAGCAGTACTTC. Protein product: CAIRAAGEGNEQYF.